This T cell receptor (beta chain) was profiled in a study of OX40 agonist ivuxolimab in advanced cancers. TCRdb keeps only in-frame clones here, not all; method: immunoSEQ multiplex PCR. The sample records about 46,000 clones, roughly 90% being singletons. V dropped 4 bases and J dropped 0 bases, with 11 bases sitting between them. In germline, CDR1 is LNHDA, CDR2 SQIVND (reference sequence). This CDR3 spans 15 amino acids. The chain employs TRBV19 and TRBJ2-3; D is undetermined. The sequence came from an adult with an advanced solid tumor such as melanoma, head and neck, liver or kidney cancer. Material: CD4+ or CD8+ T cells sorted from blood, obtained in a trial of the OX40 agonist ivuxolimab. The CDR3 loop reads CASSNGGPSTDTQYF. In DNA, the CDR3 is TGTGCCAGTAGTAATGGTGGGCCAAGCACAGATACGCAGTATTTT.